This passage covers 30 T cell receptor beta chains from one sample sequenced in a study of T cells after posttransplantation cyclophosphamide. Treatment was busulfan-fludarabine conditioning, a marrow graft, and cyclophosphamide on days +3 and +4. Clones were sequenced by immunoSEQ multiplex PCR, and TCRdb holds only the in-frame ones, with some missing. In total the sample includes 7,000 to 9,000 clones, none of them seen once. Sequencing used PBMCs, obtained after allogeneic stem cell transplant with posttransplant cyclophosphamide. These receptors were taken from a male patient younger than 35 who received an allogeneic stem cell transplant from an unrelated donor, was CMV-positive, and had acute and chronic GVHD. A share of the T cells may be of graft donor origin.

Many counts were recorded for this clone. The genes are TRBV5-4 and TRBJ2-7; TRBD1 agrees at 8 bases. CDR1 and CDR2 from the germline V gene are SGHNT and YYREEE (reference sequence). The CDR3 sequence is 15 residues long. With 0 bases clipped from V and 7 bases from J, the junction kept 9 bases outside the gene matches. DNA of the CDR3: TGTGCCAGCAGCTTGGATGGGACAGGTCTTCGTGAGCAGTACGTC. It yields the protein CASSLDGTGLREQYV.

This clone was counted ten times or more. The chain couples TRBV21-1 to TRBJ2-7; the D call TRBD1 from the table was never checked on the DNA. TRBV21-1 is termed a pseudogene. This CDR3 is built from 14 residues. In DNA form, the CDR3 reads TGTGCCAGCAGCGAGTGGACAGGGGGGTATGAGCAGTACGTC. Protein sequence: CASSEWTGGYEQYV.

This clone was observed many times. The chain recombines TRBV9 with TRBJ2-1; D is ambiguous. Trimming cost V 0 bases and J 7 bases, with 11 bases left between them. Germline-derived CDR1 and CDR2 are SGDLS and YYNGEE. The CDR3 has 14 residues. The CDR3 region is CASSVGAFGNEQFF. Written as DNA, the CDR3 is TGTGCCAGCAGCGTAGGGGCCTTCGGAAATGAGCAGTTCTTC.

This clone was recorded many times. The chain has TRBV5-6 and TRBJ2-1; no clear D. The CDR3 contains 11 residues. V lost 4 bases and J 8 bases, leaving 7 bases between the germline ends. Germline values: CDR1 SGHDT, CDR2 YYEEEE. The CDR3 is CASSLSHEQFF. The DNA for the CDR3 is TGTGCCAGCAGCCTCTCCCATGAGCAGTTCTTC.

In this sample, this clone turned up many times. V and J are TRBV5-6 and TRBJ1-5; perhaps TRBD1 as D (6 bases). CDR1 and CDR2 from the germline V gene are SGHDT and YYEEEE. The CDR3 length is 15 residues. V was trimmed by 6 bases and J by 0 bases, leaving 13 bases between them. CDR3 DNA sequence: TGTGCCAGCACCTCAGGGGTTTATAGCAATCAGCCCCAGCATTTT. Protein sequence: CASTSGVYSNQPQHF.

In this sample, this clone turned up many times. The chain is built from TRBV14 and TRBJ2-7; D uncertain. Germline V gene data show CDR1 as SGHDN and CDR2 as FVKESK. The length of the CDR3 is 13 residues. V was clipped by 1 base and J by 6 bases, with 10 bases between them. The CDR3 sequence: CASSQGTVSEQYF. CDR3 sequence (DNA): TGTGCCAGCAGCCAAGGAACAGTCTCCGAGCAGTACTTC.

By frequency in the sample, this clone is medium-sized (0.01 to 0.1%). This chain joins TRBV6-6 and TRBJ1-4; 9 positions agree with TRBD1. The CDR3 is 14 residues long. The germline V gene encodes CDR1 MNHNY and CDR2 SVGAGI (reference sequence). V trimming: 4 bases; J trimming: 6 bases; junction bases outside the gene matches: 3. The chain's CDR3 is CASSLRQGDEKLFF. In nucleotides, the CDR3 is TGTGCCAGCAGTTTAAGACAGGGGGATGAAAAACTGTTTTTT.

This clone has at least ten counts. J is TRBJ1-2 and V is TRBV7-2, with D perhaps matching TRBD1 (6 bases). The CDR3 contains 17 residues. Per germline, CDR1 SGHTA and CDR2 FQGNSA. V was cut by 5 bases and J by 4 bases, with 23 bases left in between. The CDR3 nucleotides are TGTGCCAGCAGCCCAGTCCCCCAGATCGGGGGGCTCTATGGCTACACCTTC. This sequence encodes CASSPVPQIGGLYGYTF. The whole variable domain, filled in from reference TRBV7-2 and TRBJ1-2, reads GAGVSQSPSNKVTEKGKDVELRCDPISGHTALYWYRQSLGQGLEFLIYFQGNSAPDKSGLPSDRFSAERTGGSVSTLTIQRTQQEDSAVYLCASSPVPQIGGLYGYTFGSGTRLTVV.

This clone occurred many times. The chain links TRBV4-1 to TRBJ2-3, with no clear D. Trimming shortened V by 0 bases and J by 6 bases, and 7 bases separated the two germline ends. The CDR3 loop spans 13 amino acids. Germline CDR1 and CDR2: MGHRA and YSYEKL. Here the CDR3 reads CASSQDDTDTQYF. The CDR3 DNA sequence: TGCGCCAGCAGCCAAGACGACACCGATACGCAGTATTTT.

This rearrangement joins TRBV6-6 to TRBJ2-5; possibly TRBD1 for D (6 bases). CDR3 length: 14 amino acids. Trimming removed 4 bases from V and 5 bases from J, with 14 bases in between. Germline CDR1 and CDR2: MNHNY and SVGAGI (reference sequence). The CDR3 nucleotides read TGTGCCAGCAGTTTCCTGGGACAACGGGAGACCCAGTACTTC. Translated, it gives CASSFLGQRETQYF.

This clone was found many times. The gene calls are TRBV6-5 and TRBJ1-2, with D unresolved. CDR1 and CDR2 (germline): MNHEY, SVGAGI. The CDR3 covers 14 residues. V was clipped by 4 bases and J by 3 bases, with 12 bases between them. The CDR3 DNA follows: TGTGCCAGCAGTTTAAGCAGGAGGGACTATGGCTACACCTTC. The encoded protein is CASSLSRRDYGYTF.

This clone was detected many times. The CDR3 here is CSVSPGLSATEAFF. CDR3 bases: TGCAGCGTTTCACCGGGACTCTCGGCCACTGAAGCTTTCTTT. The J gene is TRBJ1-1, the V gene TRBV29-1; a weak D match, TRBD1 (5 bases). The V and J ends lost 5 bases and 4 bases respectively, with 17 bases between them. The CDR3 runs to 14 residues. Germline CDR1 reads SQVTM; CDR2 reads ANQGSEA.

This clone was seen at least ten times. DNA of the CDR3: TGCGCCAGCAGCTTGGAGGGCAGGGGATACGAGCAGTACTTC. Protein sequence: CASSLEGRGYEQYF. The genes are TRBV5-1 and TRBJ2-7; possibly TRBD1 for D (6 bases). In germline, CDR1 is SGHRS, CDR2 YFSETQ. The CDR3 runs 14 residues. Between the trimmed V and J ends, which lost 0 bases and 4 bases, there was a span of 11 bases. Complete variable domain (other parts from reference TRBV5-1 and TRBJ2-7): KAGVTQTPRYLIKTRGQQVTLSCSPISGHRSVSWYQQTPGQGLQFLFEYFSETQRNKGNFPGRFSGRQFSNSRSEMNVSTLELGDSALYLCASSLEGRGYEQYFGPGTRLTVT.

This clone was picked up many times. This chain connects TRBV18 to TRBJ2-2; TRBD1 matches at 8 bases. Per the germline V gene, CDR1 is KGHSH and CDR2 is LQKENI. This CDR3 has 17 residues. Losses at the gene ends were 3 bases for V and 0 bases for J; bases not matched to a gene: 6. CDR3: CASSPLTGATNTGELFF. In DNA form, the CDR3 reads TGTGCCAGCTCACCTTTGACAGGGGCCACGAACACCGGGGAGCTGTTTTTT.

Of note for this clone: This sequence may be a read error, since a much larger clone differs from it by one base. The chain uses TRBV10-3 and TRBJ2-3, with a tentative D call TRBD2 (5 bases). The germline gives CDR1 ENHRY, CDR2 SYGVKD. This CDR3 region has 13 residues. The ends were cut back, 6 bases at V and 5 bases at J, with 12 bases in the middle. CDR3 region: CAIRNPSGDTQYF. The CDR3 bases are TGTGCCATCAGGAATCCGAGCGGAGATACGCAGTATTTT.

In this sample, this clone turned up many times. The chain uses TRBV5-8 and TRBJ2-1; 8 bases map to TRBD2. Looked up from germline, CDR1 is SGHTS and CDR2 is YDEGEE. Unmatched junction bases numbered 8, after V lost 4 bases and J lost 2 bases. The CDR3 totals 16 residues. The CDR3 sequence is CASSPGVAGPYNEQFF. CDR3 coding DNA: TGTGCCAGCAGCCCAGGCGTAGCGGGGCCCTACAATGAGCAGTTCTTC.

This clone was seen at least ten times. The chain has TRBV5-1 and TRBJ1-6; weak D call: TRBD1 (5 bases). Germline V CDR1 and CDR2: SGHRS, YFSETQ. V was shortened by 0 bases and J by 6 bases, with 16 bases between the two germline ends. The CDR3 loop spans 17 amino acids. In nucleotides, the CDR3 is TGCGCCAGCAGCTTGGCCGGCAGGGTGAACCCTAATTCACCCCTCCACTTT. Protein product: CASSLAGRVNPNSPLHF.

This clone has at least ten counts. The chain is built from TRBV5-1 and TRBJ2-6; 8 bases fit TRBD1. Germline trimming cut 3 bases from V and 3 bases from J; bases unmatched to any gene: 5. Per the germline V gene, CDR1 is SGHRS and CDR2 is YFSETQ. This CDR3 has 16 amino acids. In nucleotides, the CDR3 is TGCGCCAGCAGCTGGGGACAGGTCGGTGGGGCCAACGTCCTGACTTTC. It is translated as CASSWGQVGGANVLTF.

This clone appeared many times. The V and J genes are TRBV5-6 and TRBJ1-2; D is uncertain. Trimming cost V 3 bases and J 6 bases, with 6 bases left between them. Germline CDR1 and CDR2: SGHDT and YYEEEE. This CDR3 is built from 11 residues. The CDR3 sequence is CASSWENGYTF. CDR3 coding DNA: TGTGCCAGCAGCTGGGAGAATGGCTACACCTTC.

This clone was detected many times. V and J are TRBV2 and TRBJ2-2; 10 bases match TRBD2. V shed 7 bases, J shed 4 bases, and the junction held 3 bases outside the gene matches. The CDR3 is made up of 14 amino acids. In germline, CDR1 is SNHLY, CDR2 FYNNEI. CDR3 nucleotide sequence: TGTGCCAGCATACAGCGGGGGGGCACCGGGGAGCTGTTTTTT. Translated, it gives CASIQRGGTGELFF.

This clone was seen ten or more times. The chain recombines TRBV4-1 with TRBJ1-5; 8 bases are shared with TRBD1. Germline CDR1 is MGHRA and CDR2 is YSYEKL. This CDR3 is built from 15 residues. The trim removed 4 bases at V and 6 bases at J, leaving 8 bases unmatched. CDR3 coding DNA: TGCGCCAGCAGCCCCGGACAGGGTATGACTCAGCCCCAGCATTTT. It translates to CASSPGQGMTQPQHF.

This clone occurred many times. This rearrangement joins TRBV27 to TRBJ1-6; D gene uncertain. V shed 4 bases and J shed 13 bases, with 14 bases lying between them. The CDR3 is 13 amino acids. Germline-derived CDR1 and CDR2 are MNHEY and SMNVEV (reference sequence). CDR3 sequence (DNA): TGTGCCAGCAGTTCAACAGTTTCGGGGCCCCTCCACTTT. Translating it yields CASSSTVSGPLHF.

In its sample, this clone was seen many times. The CDR3 DNA is TGTGCCAGCAGCCCCAACGGGGGGTTAGTGGAGACCCAGTACTTC. This gives the protein CASSPNGGLVETQYF. This chain connects TRBV7-3 to TRBJ2-5, with 7 bases identical to TRBD2. The V segment lost 5 bases and the J segment 5 bases; nucleotides outside the gene matches: 11. There are 15 residues in the CDR3. Germline-derived CDR1 and CDR2 are SGHTA and FQGTGA.

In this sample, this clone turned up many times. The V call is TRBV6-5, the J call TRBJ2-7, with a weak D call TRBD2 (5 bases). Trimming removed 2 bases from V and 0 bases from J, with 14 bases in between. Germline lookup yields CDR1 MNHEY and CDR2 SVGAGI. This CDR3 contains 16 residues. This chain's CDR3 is CASSYGESARSYEQYF. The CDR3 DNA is TGTGCCAGCAGTTACGGGGAGTCCGCCCGCTCCTACGAGCAGTACTTC.

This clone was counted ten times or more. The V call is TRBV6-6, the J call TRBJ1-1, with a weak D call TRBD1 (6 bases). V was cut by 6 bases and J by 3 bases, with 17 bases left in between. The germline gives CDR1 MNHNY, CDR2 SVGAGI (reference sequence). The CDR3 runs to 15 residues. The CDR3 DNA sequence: TGTGCCAGCAGATCTGGACAGACCCTGCACACTGAAGCTTTCTTT. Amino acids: CASRSGQTLHTEAFF.

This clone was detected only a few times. CDR3 loop: CASSLADTGPSYNEQFF. Written as DNA, the CDR3 is TGTGCCAGCAGCTTAGCGGACACGGGCCCCAGTTACAATGAGCAGTTCTTC. The V call is TRBV7-8, the J call TRBJ2-1, with a weak D call TRBD1 (5 bases). This CDR3 is built from 17 residues. Trimming pared 0 bases from V and 4 bases from J, leaving 16 bases between. Germline V gives CDR1 SGHVS, CDR2 FQNEAQ.

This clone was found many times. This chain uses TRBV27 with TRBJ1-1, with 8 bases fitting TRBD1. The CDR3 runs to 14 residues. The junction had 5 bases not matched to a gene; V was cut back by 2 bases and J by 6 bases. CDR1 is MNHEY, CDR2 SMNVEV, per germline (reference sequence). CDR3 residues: CASSLPGGISEAFF. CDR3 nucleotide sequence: TGTGCCAGCAGTTTACCAGGGGGCATCTCTGAAGCTTTCTTT.

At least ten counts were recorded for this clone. In DNA form, the CDR3 reads TGCGCCAGCAGCAGGGGACAGGGGAACACTGAAGCTTTCTTT. Protein product: CASSRGQGNTEAFF. This chain links TRBV5-1 with TRBJ1-1; 9 bases map to TRBD1. V trimming: 4 bases; J trimming: 1 base; junction bases outside the gene matches: 2. The CDR3 sequence is 14 residues long. Germline assignment: CDR1 SGHRS and CDR2 YFSETQ.

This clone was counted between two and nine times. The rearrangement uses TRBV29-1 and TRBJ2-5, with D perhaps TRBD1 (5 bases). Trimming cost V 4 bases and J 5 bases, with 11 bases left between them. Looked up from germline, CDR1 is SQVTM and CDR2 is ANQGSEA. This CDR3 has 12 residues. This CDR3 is CSVVEGVETQYF. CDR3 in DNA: TGCAGCGTTGTTGAAGGGGTGGAGACCCAGTACTTC.

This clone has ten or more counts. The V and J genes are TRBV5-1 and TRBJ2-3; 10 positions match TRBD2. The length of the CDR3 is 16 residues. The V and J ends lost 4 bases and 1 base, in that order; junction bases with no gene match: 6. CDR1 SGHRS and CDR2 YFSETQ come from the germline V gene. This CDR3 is CASSPLTSGGTDTQYF. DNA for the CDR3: TGCGCCAGCAGCCCCTTAACTAGCGGGGGCACAGATACGCAGTATTTT.